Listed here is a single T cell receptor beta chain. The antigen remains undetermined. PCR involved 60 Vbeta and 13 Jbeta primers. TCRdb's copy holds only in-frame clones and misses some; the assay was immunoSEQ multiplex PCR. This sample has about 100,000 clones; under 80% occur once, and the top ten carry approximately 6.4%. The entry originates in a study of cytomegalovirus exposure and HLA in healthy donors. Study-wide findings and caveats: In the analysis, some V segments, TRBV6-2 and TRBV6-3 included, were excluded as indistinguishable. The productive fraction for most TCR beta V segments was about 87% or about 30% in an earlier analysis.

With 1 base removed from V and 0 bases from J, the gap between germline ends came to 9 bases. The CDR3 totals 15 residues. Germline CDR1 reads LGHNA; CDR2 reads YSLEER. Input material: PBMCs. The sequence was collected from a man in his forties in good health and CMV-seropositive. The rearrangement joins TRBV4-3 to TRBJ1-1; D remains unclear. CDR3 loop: CASSQVVSMNTEAFF. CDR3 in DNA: TGCGCCAGCAGCCAAGTAGTTAGCATGAACACTGAAGCTTTCTTT.